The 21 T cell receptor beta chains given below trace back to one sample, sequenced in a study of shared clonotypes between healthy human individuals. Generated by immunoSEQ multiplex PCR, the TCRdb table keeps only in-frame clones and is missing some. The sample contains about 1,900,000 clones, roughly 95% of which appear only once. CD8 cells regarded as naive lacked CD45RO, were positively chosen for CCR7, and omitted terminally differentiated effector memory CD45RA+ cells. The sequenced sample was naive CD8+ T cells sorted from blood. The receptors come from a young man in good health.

The DNA of the CDR3 is TGTGCCAGCAGCGACAGGACGTACCAAGAGACCCAGTACTTC. This translates into CASSDRTYQETQYF. This rearrangement joins TRBV5-6 to TRBJ2-5; D is possibly TRBD1 (6 bases). The germline V and J ends were trimmed by 4 bases and 0 bases, with 10 bases remaining between them. The CDR3 consists of 14 residues. Germline V lookup: CDR1 SGHDT, CDR2 YYEEEE.

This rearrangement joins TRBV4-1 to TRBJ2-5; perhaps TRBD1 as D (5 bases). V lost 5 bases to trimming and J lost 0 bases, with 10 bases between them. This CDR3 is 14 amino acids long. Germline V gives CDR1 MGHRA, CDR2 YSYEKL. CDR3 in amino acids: CASSAARDQETQYF. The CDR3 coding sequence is TGCGCCAGCAGCGCCGCCAGGGACCAAGAGACCCAGTACTTC.

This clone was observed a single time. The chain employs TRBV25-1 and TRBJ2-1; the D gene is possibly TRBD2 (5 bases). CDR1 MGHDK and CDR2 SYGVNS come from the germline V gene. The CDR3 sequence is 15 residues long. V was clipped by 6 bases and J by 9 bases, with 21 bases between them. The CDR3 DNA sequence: TGTGCCAGCAGGGACGCGGACTCCCACTCTGTTGAGCAGTTCTTC. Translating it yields CASRDADSHSVEQFF.

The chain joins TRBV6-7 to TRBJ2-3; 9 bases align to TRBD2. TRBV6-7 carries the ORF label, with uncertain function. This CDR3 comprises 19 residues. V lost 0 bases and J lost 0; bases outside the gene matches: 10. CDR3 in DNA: TGTGCCAGCAGTTACTCGAAAGGGTGGCTAGCGGGGAGCACAGATACGCAGTATTTT. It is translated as CASSYSKGWLAGSTDTQYF.

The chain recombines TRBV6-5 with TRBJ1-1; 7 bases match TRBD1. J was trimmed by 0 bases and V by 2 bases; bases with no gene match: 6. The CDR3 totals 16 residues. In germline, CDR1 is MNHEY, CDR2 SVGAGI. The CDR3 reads CASSYSQGGMNTEAFF. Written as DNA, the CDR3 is TGTGCCAGCAGTTACAGTCAAGGGGGCATGAACACTGAAGCTTTCTTT.

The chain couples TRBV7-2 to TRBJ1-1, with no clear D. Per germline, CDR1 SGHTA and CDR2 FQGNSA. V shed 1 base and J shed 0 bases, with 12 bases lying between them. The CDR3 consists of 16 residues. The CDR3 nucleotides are TGTGCCAGCAGCTTAGTCGTCATGGGAATGAACACTGAAGCTTTCTTT. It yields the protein CASSLVVMGMNTEAFF.

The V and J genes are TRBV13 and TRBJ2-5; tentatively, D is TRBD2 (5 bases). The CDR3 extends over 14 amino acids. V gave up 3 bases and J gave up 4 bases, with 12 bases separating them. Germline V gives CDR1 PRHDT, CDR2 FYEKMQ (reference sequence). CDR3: CASSLRAPGETQYF. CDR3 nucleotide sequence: TGTGCCAGCAGCTTGAGGGCTCCGGGAGAGACCCAGTACTTC.

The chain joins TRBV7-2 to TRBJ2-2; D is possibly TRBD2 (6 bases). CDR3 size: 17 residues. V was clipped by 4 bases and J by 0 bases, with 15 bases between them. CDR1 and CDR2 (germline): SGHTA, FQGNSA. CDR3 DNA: TGTGCCAGCAGCTATCCGGGAGAAGTCGCGAACACCGGGGAGCTGTTTTTT. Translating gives CASSYPGEVANTGELFF.

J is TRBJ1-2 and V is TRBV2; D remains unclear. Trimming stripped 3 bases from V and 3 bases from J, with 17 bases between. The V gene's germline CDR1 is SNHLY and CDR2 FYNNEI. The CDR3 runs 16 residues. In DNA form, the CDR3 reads TGTGCCAGCAGTGATTCTATGCTCGACCGGGACTATGGCTACACCTTC. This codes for CASSDSMLDRDYGYTF.

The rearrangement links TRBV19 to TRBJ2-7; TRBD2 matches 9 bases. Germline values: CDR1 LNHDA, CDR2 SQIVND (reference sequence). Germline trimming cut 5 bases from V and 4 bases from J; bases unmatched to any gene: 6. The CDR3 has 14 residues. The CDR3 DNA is TGTGCCAGTAGTTGGGTAGCGGGAGATTACGAGCAGTACTTC. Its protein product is CASSWVAGDYEQYF.

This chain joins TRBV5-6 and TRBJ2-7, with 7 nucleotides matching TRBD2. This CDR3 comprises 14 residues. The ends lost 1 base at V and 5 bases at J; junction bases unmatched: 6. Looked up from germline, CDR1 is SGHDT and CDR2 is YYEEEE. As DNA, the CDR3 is TGTGCCAGCAGCTTGTGGGGGGGAGCTAACGAGCAGTACTTC. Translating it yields CASSLWGGANEQYF.

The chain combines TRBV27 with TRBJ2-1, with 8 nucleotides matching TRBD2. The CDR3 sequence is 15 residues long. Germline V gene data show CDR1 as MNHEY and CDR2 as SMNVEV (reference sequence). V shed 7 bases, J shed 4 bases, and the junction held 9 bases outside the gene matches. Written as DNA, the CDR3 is TGTGCCAGCACCAGCGGCGGGGGGCTTTACAATGAGCAGTTCTTC. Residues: CASTSGGGLYNEQFF.

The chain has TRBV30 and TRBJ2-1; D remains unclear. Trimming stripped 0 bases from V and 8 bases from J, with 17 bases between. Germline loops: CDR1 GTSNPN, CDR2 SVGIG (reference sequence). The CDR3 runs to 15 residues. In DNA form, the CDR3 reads TGTGCCTGGAGTGTACTTCCCGGCTATAGCCATGAGCAGTTCTTC. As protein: CAWSVLPGYSHEQFF.

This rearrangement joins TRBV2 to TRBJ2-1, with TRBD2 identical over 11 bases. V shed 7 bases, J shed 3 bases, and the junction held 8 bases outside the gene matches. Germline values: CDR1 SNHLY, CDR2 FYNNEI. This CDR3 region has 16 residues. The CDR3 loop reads CASTRGGLAVYNEQFF. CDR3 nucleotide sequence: TGTGCCAGCACTCGAGGGGGACTAGCGGTCTACAATGAGCAGTTCTTC. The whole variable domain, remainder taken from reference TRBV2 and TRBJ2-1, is EPEVTQTPSHQVTQMGQEVILRCVPISNHLYFYWYRQILGQKVEFLVSFYNNEISEKSEIFDDQFSVERPDGSNFTLKIRSTKLEDSAMYFCASTRGGLAVYNEQFFGPGTRLTVL.

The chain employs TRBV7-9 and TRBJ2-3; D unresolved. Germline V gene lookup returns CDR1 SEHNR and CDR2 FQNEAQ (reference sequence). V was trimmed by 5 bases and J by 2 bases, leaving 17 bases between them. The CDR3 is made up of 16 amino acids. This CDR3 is CASSPWGSQFTDTQYF. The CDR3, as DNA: TGTGCCAGCAGCCCTTGGGGTTCCCAATTCACAGATACGCAGTATTTT.

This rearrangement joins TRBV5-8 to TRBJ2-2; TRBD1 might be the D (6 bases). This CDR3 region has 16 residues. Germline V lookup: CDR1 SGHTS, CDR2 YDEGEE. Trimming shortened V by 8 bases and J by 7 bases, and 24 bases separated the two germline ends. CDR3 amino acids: CASEAQLRRDNGELFF. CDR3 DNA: TGTGCCAGTGAGGCACAGCTTAGACGGGACAACGGGGAGCTGTTTTTT.

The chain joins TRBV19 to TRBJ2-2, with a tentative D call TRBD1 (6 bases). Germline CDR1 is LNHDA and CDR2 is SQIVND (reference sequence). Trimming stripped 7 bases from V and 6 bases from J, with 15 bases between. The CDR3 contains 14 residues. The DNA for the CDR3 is TGTGCCAGTACCCTATTGGGGGCATCCGGGGAGCTGTTTTTT. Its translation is CASTLLGASGELFF.

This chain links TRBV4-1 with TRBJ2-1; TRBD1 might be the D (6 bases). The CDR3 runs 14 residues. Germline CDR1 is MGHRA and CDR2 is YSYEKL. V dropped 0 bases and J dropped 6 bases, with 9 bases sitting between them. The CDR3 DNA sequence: TGCGCCAGCAGCCAAGAGGGGGCCGTCAATGAGCAGTTCTTC. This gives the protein CASSQEGAVNEQFF.

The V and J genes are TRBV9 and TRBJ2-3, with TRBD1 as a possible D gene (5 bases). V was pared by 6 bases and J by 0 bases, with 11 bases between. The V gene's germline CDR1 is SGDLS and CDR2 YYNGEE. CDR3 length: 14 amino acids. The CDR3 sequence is CASNEGVSTDTQYF. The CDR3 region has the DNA TGTGCCAGCAATGAAGGGGTTAGCACAGATACGCAGTATTTT.

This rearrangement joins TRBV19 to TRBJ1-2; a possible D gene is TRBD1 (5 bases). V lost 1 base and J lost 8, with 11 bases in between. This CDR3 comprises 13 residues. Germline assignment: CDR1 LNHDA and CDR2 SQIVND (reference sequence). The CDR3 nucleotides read TGTGCCAGTAGTATAGGAGGGGCGGACGGCTACACCTTC. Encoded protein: CASSIGGADGYTF.

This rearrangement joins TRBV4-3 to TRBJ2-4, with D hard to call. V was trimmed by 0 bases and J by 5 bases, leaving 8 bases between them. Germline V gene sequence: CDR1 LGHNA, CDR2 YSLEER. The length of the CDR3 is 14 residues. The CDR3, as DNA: TGCGCCAGCAGCCAAGAGATGGGCGAAAACATTCAGTACTTC. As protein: CASSQEMGENIQYF.